This T cell receptor (beta chain) was documented in a study of Graves' ophthalmopathy and Graves' hyperthyroidism. About the research overall: The authors defined stable hyperthyroidism as no ophthalmopathy within 18 months of follow-up. The study's findings and limits: In separating ophthalmopathy from stable hyperthyroidism, a 13-signature model achieved roughly 89% sensitivity and nearly 84% specificity.

Beta-chain TCR CDR3 regions were amplified from RNA transcripts. RT-PCR was first run with HTBI primers, then multiplex PCR in a second round. Via MiXCR, TCRdb re-called the multiplex PCR reads, giving one row per CDR3 protein. This table holds roughly 1.1 million distinct CDR3 sequences, roughly 35% found once. The CDR3 runs to 14 residues. Germline loops: CDR1 MGHRA, CDR2 YSYEKL. Trimming shortened V by 1 base and J by 7 bases, and 13 bases separated the two germline ends. Hyperthyroidism in these 18- to 65-year-old patients was newly diagnosed, lasting under 2 months. Exclusion applied to patients with other autoimmune diseases, uncontrolled infections, pregnancy or lactation. Turning to this clonotype: Its cognate antigen is unknown.

The receptor's source is an adult man with Graves' hyperthyroidism. Sequenced material: peripheral blood or thyroid tissue (not recorded which). J is TRBJ1-2 and V is TRBV4-1; D unclear. CDR3 loop: CASSQAGYQRGYTF. The CDR3, as DNA: TGCGCCAGCAGCCAAGCCGGGTATCAACGTGGCTACACCTTC.